This T cell receptor beta chain derives from a study of Tregs in tolerant kidney transplant recipients. Method: immunoSEQ multiplex PCR; TCRdb's copy keeps in-frame clones and lacks some. The sample has more than 25,000 clones, 82% seen once. Only one count was recorded for this clone. What it recognizes is unknown. V gave up 1 base and J gave up 6 bases; unmatched junction bases: 18. The CDR3 has 19 residues. The germline CDR1 and CDR2 sequences are LGHNA and YSLEER. Sequenced: Tregs from blood cultured with allogeneic cells. V is TRBV4-3 and J is TRBJ2-1; 7 bases agree with TRBD1. The sequence was collected from a human donor in good health. CDR3 DNA sequence: TGCGCCAGCAGCCAAGCACTGGACAGGACCCAACTAAAGTCCAATGAGCAGTTCTTC. Translating gives CASSQALDRTQLKSNEQFF.